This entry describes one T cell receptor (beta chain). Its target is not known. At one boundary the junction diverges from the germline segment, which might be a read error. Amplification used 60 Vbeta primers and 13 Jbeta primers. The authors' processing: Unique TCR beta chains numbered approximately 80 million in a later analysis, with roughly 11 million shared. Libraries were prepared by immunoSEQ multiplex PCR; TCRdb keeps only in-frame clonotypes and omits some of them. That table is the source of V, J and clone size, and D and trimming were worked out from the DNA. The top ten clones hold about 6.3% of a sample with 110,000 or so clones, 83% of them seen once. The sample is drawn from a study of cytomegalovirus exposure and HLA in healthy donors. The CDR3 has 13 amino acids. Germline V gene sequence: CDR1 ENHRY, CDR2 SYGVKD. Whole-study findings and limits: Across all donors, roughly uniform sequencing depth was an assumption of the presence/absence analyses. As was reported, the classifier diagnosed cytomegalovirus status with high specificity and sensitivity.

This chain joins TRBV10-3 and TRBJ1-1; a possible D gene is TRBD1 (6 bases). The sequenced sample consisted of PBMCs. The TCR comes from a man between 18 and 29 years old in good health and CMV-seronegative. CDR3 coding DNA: TGTGCCAGCAGTTACTCGGTTGGGACAGAAGCTTTCTTT. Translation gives CASSYSVGTEAFF.